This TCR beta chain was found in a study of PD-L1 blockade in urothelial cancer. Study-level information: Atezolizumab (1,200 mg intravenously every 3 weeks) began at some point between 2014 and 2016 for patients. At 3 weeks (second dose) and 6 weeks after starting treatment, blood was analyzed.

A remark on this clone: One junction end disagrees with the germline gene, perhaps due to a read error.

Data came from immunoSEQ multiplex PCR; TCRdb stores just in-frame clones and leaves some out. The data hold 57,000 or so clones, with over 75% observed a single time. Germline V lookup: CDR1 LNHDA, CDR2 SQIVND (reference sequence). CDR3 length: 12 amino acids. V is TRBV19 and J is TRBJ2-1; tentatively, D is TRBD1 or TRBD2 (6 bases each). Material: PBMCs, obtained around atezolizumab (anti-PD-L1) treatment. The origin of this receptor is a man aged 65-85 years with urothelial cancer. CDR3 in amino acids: CASRIEGGEQFF. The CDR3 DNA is TGTGCCAGTAGAATAGAGGGGGGTGAGCAGTTCTTC.